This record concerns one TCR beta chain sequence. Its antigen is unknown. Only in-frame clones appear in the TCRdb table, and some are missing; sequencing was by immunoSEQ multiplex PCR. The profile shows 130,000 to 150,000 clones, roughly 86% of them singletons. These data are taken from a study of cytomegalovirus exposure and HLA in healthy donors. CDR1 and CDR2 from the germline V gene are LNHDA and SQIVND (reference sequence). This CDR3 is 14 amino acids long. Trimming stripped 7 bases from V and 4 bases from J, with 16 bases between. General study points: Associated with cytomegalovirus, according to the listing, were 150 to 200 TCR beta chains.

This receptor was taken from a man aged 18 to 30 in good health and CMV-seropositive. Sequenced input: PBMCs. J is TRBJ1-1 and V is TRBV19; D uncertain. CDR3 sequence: CASNLGATSTEAFF. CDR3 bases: TGTGCCAGTAACCTGGGAGCGACGAGCACTGAAGCTTTCTTT.